These 20 T cell receptor beta chains were sequenced from one sample in a study of tissue T cells after allogeneic stem cell transplantation. Time point: mouse harvest day 7 after allogeneic transplant. Each mouse received 10^7 T-cell-depleted marrow cells plus 10^6 splenic CD5+ T cells by tail vein. Measured with immunoSEQ multiplex PCR; TCRdb has only the in-frame clones, and not every one. The sample lists some 2,000 clones; approximately 64% were seen once. Material for sequencing was spleen. The receptors derive from a female BALB/c mouse given C57BL/6 T cells with graft-versus-host disease after an allogeneic hematopoietic cell transplant.

Details on this clone: The junction differs from germline at one of its ends, possibly a read error. Mouse gene names apply. The CDR3 extends 1 residue past the end of the read, so its final part is completed from the germline J gene. This rearrangement joins TRBV29 to TRBJ2-7; the D gene could be TRBD1 or TRBD2 (5 bases each). The CDR3 runs to 14 residues. Germline assignment: CDR1 MSHET and CDR2 SYDVDS. CDR3 in amino acids: CPSSRRGRSYEQYF. The CDR3 DNA, read in part, is TGTCCTAGCAGTCGACGGGGCCGCTCCTATGAACAGTAC.

In this sample, this clone turned up a few times. Gene names refer to mouse genes. The read ends 1 residue before the CDR3 terminus; that terminus is restored from the germline J gene. The rearrangement uses TRBV31 and TRBJ2-7, with 7 bases fitting TRBD2. The CDR3 covers 11 residues. Germline V gives CDR1 GKSSPN, CDR2 SITVG. The V gene end was trimmed by 3 bases and the J gene end by 4 bases; junction bases not matched to a gene: 0. The chain's CDR3 is CAWRTGYEQYF. The CDR3 DNA, read in part, is TGTGCCTGGAGGACTGGGTATGAACAGTAC.

This clone has just a few counts. Gene names and germline refer to mouse. The read comes to an end 1 residue before the CDR3 does, leaving the germline J gene to fill in the end. The J gene is TRBJ2-7, the V gene TRBV20; 11 bases match TRBD1. This CDR3 comprises 11 residues. Germline V gene sequence: CDR1 GFQATS, CDR2 STVNSAI. The CDR3 is CGGTGGYEQYF. CDR3 bases read: TGTGGGGGGACAGGGGGTTATGAACAGTAC.

This clone was detected only a few times. These gene names are mouse names. The read ends 1 residue early relative to the CDR3; the germline J gene fills the gap. The chain is built from TRBV31 and TRBJ1-5; 8 nucleotides agree with TRBD1. Germline lookup yields CDR1 GKSSPN and CDR2 SITVG. V trimming: 1 base; J trimming: 4 bases; junction bases outside the gene matches: 3. This CDR3 spans 14 amino acids. The part of the CDR3 DNA that was read is TGTGCCTGGAGTCGGGACAGGCTAAACCAGGCTCCGCTT. This translates into CAWSRDRLNQAPL. The CDR3 as a whole reads CAWSRDRLNQAPLF.

In its sample, this clone was seen a few times. The listed genes are named as in mouse. The read finishes 1 residue shy of the CDR3 end, and the germline J gene is used to complete it. The chain is built from TRBV13-1 and TRBJ1-5; 7 nucleotides match TRBD1. The CDR3 sequence is 17 residues long. In germline, CDR1 is NSHNY, CDR2 SYGAGN. Germline trimming cut 0 bases from V and 0 bases from J; bases unmatched to any gene: 6. The CDR3: CASSDGDSGNNNQAPLF. CDR3 DNA (partial): TGTGCCAGCAGTGATGGGGACAGTGGGAATAACAACCAGGCTCCGCTT.

The sample holds a few counts of this clone. Any gene name here is a mouse gene name. The DNA ends 1 residue before the CDR3 does, and the rest of the CDR3 is filled in from the germline J gene. The chain employs TRBV12-1 and TRBJ2-1, with 8 bases fitting TRBD2. V was pared by 0 bases and J by 3 bases, with 3 bases of the junction left unmatched. The CDR3 sequence is 15 residues long. Germline values: CDR1 SGHSN, CDR2 HYEKVE. CDR3: CASSLVLGGYAEQFF. CDR3 DNA, as far as it was read: TGTGCCAGCTCTCTCGTTCTGGGGGGCTATGCTGAGCAGTTC.

Details on this clone: The gene names here belong to mouse. The read finishes 1 residue shy of the CDR3 end, and the germline J gene is used to complete it. The rearrangement joins TRBV13-2 to TRBJ2-7; no firm D call. CDR3 size: 11 residues. V lost 5 bases, J lost 2 bases, and 5 bases lay in between. Germline V gene lookup returns CDR1 NNHNN and CDR2 SYGAGS (reference sequence). Partial CDR3 DNA: TGTGCCAGCGGGCACACCTATGAACAGTAC. Its protein product is CASGHTYEQY. The complete CDR3 reads CASGHTYEQYF.

With respect to this clone: Mouse germline and gene names are used. The read ends 1 residue shy of where the CDR3 ends; the end is completed using the germline J gene. The chain carries TRBV13-1 and TRBJ2-3, with D possibly TRBD2 on 5 matching bases. The V gene lost 0 bases and the J gene lost 6 bases, with 8 bases spanning the gap. The CDR3 has 13 residues. The V gene's germline CDR1 is NSHNY and CDR2 SYGAGN. The part of the CDR3 DNA that was read is TGTGCCAGCAGTGATGGGCTGGGTGAAACGCTGTAT. Translation gives CASSDGLGETLY. The entire CDR3 reads CASSDGLGETLYF.

On this clone itself: Gene names are the mouse ones. The read stops 1 residue short of the end of the CDR3; the missing end is completed from the germline J gene. The chain links TRBV5 to TRBJ1-4; D is unresolved. The V gene lost 3 bases and the J gene lost 7 bases, with 3 bases spanning the gap. The length of the CDR3 is 11 residues. CDR1 is LGHNA, CDR2 YNLKQL, per germline (reference sequence). CDR3 amino acids: CASSHGERLFF. CDR3 DNA (partial): TGTGCCAGCAGCCACGGCGAAAGATTATTT.

Details on this clone: Germline and genes here are mouse. With the read ending 1 residue before the CDR3 end, the germline J gene is used to fill in that end. The chain combines TRBV16 with TRBJ2-4; possible D gene TRBD1, 5 bases. The CDR3 sequence is 14 residues long. Trimming left V 1 base short and J 5 bases short, with 10 bases between. The germline gives CDR1 SGHSA, CDR2 FRNQAP. The CDR3 region is CASSLGGEINTLYF. CDR3 bases read: TGTGCAAGCAGCTTAGGAGGGGAGATAAACACCTTGTAC. Using reference TRBV16 and TRBJ2-4 for the parts outside the CDR3, the full variable domain is NAGVIQTPRHKVTGKGQEATLWCEPISGHSAVFWYRQTIVQGLEFLTYFRNQAPIDDSGMPKERFSAQMPNQSHSTLKIQSTQPQDSAVYLCASSLGGEINTLYFGAGTRLSVL.

On this clone: The genes and germline here are from mouse. Read data end 1 residue before the CDR3 end; the end is taken from the germline J gene. The J gene is TRBJ2-5, the V gene TRBV16, with D hard to call. CDR3 length equals 13 residues. The germline CDR1 and CDR2 sequences are SGHSA and FRNQAP. Trimming removed 2 bases from V and 4 bases from J, with 7 bases in between. The CDR3 DNA, read in part, is TGTGCAAGCAGCTTATTCGCAGAAGACACCCAGTAC. Its translation: CASSLFAEDTQY. The CDR3 as a whole reads CASSLFAEDTQYF.

To note about this clone: Gene names refer to mouse genes. The read ends 1 residue before the CDR3 terminus; that terminus is restored from the germline J gene. The chain has TRBV20 and TRBJ1-4; D is uncertain. Trimming took 2 bases from V and 5 from J, leaving 6 bases between them. Germline lookup yields CDR1 GFQATS and CDR2 STVNSAI. The length of the CDR3 is 12 residues. This CDR3 is CGARLGNERLFF. The covered CDR3 bases are TGTGGTGCTAGGCTAGGGAACGAAAGATTATTT. The whole variable domain, filled in from reference TRBV20 and TRBJ1-4, reads GALVYQYPRRTICKSGTSMRMECQAVGFQATSVAWYRQSPQKTFELIALSTVNSAIKYEQNFTQEKFPISHPNLSFSSMTVLNAYLEDRGLYLCGARLGNERLFFGHGTKLSVL.

This clone was observed a handful of times. The genes and germline here are from mouse. CDR3 DNA, as far as it was read: TGTGCCAGCAGTCTGTCCGGGGGCTATGAACAGTAC. Amino acids: CASSLSGGYEQY. The CDR3 as a whole reads CASSLSGGYEQYF. The chain combines TRBV13-2 with TRBJ2-7, with D perhaps being TRBD1 or TRBD2 (5 bases each). Coverage ceases 1 residue before the CDR3 finishes, and the germline J gene fills in the end. Trimming took off 7 bases at V and 3 bases at J, with 14 bases between the two ends. This CDR3 is 13 amino acids long. Germline V CDR1 and CDR2: NNHNN, SYGAGS (reference sequence).

Concerning this clone itself: Gene and germline names: mouse. Read sequence stops 1 residue before the CDR3 end, and the germline J gene provides the missing end. V is TRBV26 and J is TRBJ1-4, with D perhaps TRBD1 (5 bases). This CDR3 has 14 residues. V lost 6 bases to trimming and J lost 0 bases, with 8 bases between them. Germline V CDR1 and CDR2: KGHPV, FQNQEV (reference sequence). CDR3 region: CASRRTISNERLFF. The CDR3 bases that were read are TGTGCCAGCAGGCGGACAATTTCCAACGAAAGATTATTT.

Note on this clone: These gene names are mouse names. Read sequence stops 1 residue before the CDR3 end, and the germline J gene provides the missing end. The rearrangement joins TRBV30 to TRBJ2-2, with 7 bases that match TRBD1. CDR1 SQVVS and CDR2 ANEGSEA come from the germline V gene. Unmatched junction bases numbered 1, after V lost 3 bases and J lost 0 bases. The CDR3 runs to 14 residues. The CDR3 loop reads CSSRTGPNTGQLYF. The DNA read from the CDR3 is TGTAGTTCTAGGACAGGGCCAAACACCGGGCAGCTCTAC.

Only one count was recorded for this clone. These gene names are mouse names. The read stops 1 residue short of the end of the CDR3; the missing end is completed from the germline J gene. V usage is TRBV26 and J usage is TRBJ1-2; TRBD1 aligns across 10 bases. The germline V gene encodes CDR1 KGHPV and CDR2 FQNQEV (reference sequence). The CDR3 length is 14 residues. V shed 5 bases and J 2 bases; nucleotides not matched to a gene: 2. The sequenced part of the CDR3 DNA is TGTGCCAGCAGTGTGGGACAGGGGAACTCCGACTACACC. This translates into CASSVGQGNSDYT. From start to end, the CDR3 is CASSVGQGNSDYTF.

A single count supports this clone. Genes here carry mouse names. The read ends 1 residue before the CDR3 terminus; that terminus is restored from the germline J gene. V is TRBV13-1 and J is TRBJ2-2; TRBD2 aligns across 12 bases. CDR1 is NSHNY, CDR2 SYGAGN, per germline. The V gene end was trimmed by 2 bases and the J gene end by 3 bases; junction bases not matched to a gene: 2. The CDR3 totals 16 residues. The part of the CDR3 DNA that was read is TGTGCCAGCAGTGACGGGGACTGGGGGGACACCGGGCAGCTCTAC. Translating gives CASSDGDWGDTGQLY. The whole CDR3 sequence is CASSDGDWGDTGQLYF.

In regard to this clone: At one boundary the junction diverges from the germline segment, which might be a read error. The germline and genes are mouse ones. The read halts 1 residue ahead of the CDR3 end, with the missing end drawn from the germline J gene. The chain is built from TRBV16 and TRBJ2-7; D possibly matches TRBD1 or TRBD2 (5 bases each). This CDR3 is built from 13 residues. CDR1 and CDR2 (germline): SGHSA, FRNQAP. The covered CDR3 bases are TGTGCCAGCAGTCTGTCCGGGGGCTATGAACAGTAC. This codes for CASSLSGGYEQY. The entire CDR3 protein reads CASSLSGGYEQYF.

A word on this clone: Gene names refer to mouse genes. Sequencing ends 1 residue short of the CDR3 end; the germline J gene provides the rest. The chain combines TRBV13-2 with TRBJ1-3; no reliable D call. The V gene's germline CDR1 is NNHNN and CDR2 SYGAGS (reference sequence). V dropped 2 bases and J dropped 0 bases, with 3 bases sitting between them. This CDR3 has 13 residues. CDR3 region: CASGENSGNTLYF. The CDR3 bases that were read are TGTGCCAGCGGTGAGAATTCTGGAAATACGCTCTAT.

This clone has only a few counts. Gene names refer to mouse genes. The read terminates 1 residue ahead of where the CDR3 ends, so the germline J gene completes it. The rearrangement links TRBV19 to TRBJ2-5; TRBD2 matches at 8 bases. The germline CDR1 and CDR2 sequences are FNHDT and SITEND (reference sequence). Germline trimming cut 2 bases from V and 2 bases from J; bases unmatched to any gene: 7. This CDR3 spans 16 amino acids. The DNA read from the CDR3 is TGTGCCAGCAGTATGTGGGGGGGGCGCGCCCAAGACACCCAGTAC. Amino acids: CASSMWGGRAQDTQY. The full-length CDR3 reads as CASSMWGGRAQDTQYF.